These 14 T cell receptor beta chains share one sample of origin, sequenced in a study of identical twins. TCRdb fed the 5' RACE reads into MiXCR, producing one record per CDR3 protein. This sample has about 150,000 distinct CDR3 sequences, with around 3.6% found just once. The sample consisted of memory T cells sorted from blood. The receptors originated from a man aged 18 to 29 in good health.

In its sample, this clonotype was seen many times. The DNA of the CDR3 is TGTGCCAGCAGTTTAGGTGGGACAGCTAGCACAGATACGCAGTATTTT. This encodes CASSLGGTASTDTQYF. The chain combines TRBV12-3 or TRBV12-4 with TRBJ2-3, with 7 nucleotides matching TRBD1. This CDR3 has 16 amino acids. V shed 1 base, J shed 0 bases, and the junction held 4 bases outside the gene matches.

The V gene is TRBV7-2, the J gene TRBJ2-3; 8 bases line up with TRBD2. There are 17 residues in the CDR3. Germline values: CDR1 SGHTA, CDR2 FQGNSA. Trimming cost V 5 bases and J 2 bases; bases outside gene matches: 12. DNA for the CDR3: TGTGCCAGCAGCCCACCTCTGGGGCGGGAGGACACAGATACGCAGTATTTT. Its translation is CASSPPLGREDTDTQYF. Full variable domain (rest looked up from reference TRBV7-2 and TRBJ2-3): GAGVSQSPSNKVTEKGKDVELRCDPISGHTALYWYRQSLGQGLEFLIYFQGNSAPDKSGLPSDRFSAERTGGSVSTLTIQRTQQEDSAVYLCASSPPLGREDTDTQYFGPGTRLTVL.

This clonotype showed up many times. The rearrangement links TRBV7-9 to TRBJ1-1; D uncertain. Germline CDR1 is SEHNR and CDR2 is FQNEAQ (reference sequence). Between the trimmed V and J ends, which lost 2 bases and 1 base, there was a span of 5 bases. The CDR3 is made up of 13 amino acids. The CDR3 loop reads CASSLQPNTEAFF. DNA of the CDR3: TGTGCCAGCAGCTTACAGCCGAACACTGAAGCTTTCTTT.

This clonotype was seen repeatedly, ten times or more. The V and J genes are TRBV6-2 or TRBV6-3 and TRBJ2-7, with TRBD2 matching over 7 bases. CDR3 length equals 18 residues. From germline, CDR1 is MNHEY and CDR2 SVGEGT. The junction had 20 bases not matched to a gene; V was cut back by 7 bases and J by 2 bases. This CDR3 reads CASTVPRGGGRGAYEQYF. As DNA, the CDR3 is TGTGCCAGCACTGTCCCCCGGGGTGGCGGGAGAGGCGCCTACGAGCAGTACTTC.

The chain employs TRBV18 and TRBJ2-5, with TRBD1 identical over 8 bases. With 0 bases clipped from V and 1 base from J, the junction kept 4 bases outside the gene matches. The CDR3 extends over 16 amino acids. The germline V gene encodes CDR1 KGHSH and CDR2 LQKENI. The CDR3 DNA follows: TGTGCCAGCTCACCACCCTTCGGACAGGGCCAAGAGACCCAGTACTTC. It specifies CASSPPFGQGQETQYF.

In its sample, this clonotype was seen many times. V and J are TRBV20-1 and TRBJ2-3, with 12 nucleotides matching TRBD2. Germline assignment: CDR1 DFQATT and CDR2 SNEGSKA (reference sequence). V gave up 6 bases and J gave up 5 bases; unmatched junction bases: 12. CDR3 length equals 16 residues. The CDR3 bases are TGCAGTGCCCTCACCCCTAGCGGGAGGGCCGTAGATACGCAGTATTTT. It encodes CSALTPSGRAVDTQYF.

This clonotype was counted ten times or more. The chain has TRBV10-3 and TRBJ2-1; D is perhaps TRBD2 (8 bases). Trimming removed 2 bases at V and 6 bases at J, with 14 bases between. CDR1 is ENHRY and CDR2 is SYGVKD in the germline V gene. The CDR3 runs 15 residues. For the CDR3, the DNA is TGTGCCATCAGTGAGCTACGGGAGGGGGCCAATGAGCAGTTCTTC. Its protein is CAISELREGANEQFF.

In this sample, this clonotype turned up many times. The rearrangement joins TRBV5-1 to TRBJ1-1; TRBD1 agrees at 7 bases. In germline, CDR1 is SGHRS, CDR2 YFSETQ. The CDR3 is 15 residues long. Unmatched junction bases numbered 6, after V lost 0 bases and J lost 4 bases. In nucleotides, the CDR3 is TGCGCCAGCAGCTTGGCCCCAGGGGGTAGCACTGAAGCTTTCTTT. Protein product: CASSLAPGGSTEAFF.

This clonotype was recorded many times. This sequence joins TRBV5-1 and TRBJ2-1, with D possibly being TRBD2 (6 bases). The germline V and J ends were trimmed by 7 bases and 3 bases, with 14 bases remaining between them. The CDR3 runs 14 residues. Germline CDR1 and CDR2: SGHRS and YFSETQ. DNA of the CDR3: TGCGCCAGCTCGACCGGGACTTTCTACAATGAGCAGTTCTTC. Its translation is CASSTGTFYNEQFF.

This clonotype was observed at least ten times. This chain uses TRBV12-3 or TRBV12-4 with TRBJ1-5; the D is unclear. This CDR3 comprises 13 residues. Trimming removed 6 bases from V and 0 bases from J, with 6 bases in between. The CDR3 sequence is CASSYDSNQPQHF. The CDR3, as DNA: TGTGCCAGCAGCTACGATAGCAATCAGCCCCAGCATTTT.

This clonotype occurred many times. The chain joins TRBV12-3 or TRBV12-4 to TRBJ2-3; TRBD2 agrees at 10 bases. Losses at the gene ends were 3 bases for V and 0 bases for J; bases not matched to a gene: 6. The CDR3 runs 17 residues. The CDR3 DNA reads TGTGCCAGCAGTTTGCAGACTAGCGGGCATAGCACAGATACGCAGTATTTT. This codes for CASSLQTSGHSTDTQYF.

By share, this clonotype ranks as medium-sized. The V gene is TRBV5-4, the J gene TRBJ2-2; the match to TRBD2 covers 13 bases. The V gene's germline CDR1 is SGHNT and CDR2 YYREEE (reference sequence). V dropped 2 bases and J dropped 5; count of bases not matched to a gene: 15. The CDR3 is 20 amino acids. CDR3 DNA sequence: TGTGCCAGCAGCTTCCGACAGGGACGGACTAGCGGGAGCGTAACCGGGGAGCTGTTTTTT. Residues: CASSFRQGRTSGSVTGELFF.

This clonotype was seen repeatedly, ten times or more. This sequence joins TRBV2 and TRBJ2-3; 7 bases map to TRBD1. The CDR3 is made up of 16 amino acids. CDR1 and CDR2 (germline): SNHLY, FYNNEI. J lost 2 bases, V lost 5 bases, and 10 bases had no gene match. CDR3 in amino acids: CASSPQGEGDTDTQYF. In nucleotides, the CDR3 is TGTGCCAGCAGTCCCCAGGGGGAAGGGGACACAGATACGCAGTATTTT.

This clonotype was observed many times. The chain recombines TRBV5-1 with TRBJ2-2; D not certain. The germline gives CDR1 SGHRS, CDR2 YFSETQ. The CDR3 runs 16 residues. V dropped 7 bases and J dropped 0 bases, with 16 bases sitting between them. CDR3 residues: CASDDSPAANTGELFF. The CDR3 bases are TGCGCCAGCGACGATTCCCCTGCCGCGAACACCGGGGAGCTGTTTTTT.